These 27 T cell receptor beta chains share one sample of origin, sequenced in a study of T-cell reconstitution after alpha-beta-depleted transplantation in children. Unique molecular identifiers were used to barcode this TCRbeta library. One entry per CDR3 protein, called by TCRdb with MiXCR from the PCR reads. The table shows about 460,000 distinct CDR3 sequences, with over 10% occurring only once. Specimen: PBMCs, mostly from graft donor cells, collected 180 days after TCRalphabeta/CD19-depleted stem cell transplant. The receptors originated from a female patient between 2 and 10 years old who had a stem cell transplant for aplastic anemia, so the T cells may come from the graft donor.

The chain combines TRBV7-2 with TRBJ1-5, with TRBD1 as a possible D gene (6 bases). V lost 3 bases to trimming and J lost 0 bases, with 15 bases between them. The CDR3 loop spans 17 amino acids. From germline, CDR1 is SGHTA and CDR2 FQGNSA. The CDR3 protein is CASSLGASGDSNQPQHF. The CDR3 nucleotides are TGTGCCAGCAGCTTGGGGGCGTCAGGGGATAGCAATCAGCCCCAGCATTTT.

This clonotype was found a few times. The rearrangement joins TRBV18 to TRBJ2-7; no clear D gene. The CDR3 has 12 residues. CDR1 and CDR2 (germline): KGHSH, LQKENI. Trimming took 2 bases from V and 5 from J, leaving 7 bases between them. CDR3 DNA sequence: TGTGCCAGCTCACCAAAAAGGGACGAGCAGTACTTC. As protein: CASSPKRDEQYF.

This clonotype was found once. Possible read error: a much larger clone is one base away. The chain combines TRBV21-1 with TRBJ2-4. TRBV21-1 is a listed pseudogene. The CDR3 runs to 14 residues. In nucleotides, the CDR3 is TGTGCCAGCACCGGAAATCTAGCCAAAAACATTCATTACTTC. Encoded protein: CASTGNLAKNIHYF.

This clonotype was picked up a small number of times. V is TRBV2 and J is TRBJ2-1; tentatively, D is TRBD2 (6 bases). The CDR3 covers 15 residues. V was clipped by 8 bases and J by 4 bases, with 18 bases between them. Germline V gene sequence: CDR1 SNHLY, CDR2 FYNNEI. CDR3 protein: CASPSPGGGYNEQFF. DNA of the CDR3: TGTGCCAGCCCCTCCCCCGGGGGTGGGTACAATGAGCAGTTCTTC.

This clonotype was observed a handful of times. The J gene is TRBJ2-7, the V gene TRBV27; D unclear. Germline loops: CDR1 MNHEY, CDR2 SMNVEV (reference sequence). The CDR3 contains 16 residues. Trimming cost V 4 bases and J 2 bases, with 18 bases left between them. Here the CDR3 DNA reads TGTGCCAGCAGTTCCCCACTCAGGAGTAGCACCTACGAGCAGTACTTC. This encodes CASSSPLRSSTYEQYF.

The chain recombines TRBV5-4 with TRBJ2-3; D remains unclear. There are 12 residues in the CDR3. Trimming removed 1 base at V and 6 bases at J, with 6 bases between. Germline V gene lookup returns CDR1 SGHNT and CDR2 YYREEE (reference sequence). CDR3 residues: CASSLSFDTQYF. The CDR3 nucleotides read TGTGCCAGCAGCTTGTCTTTTGATACGCAGTATTTT.

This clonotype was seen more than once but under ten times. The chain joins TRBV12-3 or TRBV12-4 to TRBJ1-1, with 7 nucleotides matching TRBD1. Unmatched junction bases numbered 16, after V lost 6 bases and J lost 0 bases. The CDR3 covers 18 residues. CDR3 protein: CASRLPIFAGGLNTEAFF. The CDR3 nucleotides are TGTGCCAGCAGATTACCTATCTTCGCAGGGGGGTTGAACACTGAAGCTTTCTTT.

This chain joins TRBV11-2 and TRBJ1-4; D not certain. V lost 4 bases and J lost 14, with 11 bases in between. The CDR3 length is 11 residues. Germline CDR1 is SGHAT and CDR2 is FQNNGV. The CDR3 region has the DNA TGTGCCAGCAGCTCCGGCGGACTGCTGTTTTTT. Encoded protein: CASSSGGLLFF.

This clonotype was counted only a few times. The CDR3 DNA sequence: TGTGCCACCGGCTCAGGGTTTAACGCGAGCACCGGGGAGCTGTTTTTT. Its translation: CATGSGFNASTGELFF. J is TRBJ2-2 and V is TRBV6-1; a weak D match, TRBD1 (5 bases). The CDR3 runs to 16 residues. V gave up 10 bases and J gave up 4 bases, with 22 bases separating them. Germline V lookup: CDR1 MNHNS, CDR2 SASEGT.

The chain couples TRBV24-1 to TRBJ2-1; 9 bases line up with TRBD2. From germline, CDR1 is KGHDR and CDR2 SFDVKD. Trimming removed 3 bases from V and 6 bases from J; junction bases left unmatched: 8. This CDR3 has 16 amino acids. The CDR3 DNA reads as TGTGCCACCAGTGATGTGAGCGGGAGGATGTTCAATGAGCAGTTCTTC. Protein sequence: CATSDVSGRMFNEQFF.

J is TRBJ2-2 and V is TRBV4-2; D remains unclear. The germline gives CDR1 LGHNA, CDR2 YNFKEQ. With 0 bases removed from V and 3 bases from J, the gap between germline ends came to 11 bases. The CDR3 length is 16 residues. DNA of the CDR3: TGTGCCAGCAGCCAAGATCTGTACACCGACACCGGGGAGCTGTTTTTT. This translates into CASSQDLYTDTGELFF.

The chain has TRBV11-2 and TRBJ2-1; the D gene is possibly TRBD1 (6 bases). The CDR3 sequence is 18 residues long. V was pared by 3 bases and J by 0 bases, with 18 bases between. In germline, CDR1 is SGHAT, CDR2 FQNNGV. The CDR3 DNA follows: TGTGCCAGCAGCTTCATACCCAGGGGCAGCATCTCCTACAATGAGCAGTTCTTC. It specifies CASSFIPRGSISYNEQFF.

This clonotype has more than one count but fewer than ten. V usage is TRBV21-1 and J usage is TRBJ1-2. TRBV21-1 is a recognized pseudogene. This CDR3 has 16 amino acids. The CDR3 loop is CASSKTGRLTAGGYTF. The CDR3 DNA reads TGTGCCAGCAGCAAAACGGGTCGGCTCACCGCCGGTGGCTACACCTTC.

Written as DNA, the CDR3 is TGCGCCAGCAGCTTTGGCTATAGGCGGGAGGGGTACAATGAGCAGTTCTTC. Its translation is CASSFGYRREGYNEQFF. The chain carries TRBV5-1 and TRBJ2-1, with 9 bases lining up with TRBD2. CDR1 is SGHRS, CDR2 YFSETQ, per germline. With V trimmed by 2 bases and J by 4 bases, 10 bases remained unmatched. This CDR3 has 17 amino acids.

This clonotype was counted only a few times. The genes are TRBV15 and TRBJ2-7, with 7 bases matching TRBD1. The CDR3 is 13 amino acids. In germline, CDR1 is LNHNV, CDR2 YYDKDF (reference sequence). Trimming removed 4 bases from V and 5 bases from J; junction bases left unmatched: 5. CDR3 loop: CATSKQGYDEQYF. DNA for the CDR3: TGTGCCACCAGCAAACAGGGGTACGACGAGCAGTACTTC.

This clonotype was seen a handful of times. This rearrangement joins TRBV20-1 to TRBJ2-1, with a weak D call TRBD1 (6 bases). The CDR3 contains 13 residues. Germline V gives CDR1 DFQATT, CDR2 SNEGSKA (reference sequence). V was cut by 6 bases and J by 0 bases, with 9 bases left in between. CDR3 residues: CSAARGSYNEQFF. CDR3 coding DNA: TGCAGTGCGGCCAGGGGCTCCTACAATGAGCAGTTCTTC.

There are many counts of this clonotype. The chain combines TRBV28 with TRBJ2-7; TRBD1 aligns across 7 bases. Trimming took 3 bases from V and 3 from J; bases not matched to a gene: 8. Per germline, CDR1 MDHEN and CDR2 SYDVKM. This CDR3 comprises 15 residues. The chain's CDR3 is CASSFRGRSFYEQYF. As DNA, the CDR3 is TGTGCCAGCAGTTTTAGGGGGCGCTCCTTCTACGAGCAGTACTTC.

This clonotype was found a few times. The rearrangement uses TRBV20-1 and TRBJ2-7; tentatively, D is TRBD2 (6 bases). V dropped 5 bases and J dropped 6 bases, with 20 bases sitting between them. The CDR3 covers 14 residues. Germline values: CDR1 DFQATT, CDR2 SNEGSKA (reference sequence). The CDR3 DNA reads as TGCAGTGCTTCGGGCGGGGACGCGGGATCCGAGCAGTACTTC. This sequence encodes CSASGGDAGSEQYF.

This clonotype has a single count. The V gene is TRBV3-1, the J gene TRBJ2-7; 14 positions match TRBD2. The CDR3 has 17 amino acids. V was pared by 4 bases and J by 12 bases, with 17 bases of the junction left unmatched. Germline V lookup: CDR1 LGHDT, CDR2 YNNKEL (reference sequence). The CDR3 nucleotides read TGTGCCAGCAGCCCCACGCGCTTAACCGGGACTAGCGGGAGTTTGTACGTC. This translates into CASSPTRLTGTSGSLYV.

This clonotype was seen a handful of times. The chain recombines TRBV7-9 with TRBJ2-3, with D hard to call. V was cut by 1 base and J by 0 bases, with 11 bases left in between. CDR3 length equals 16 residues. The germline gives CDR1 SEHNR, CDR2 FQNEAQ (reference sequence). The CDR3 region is CASSLDSRSSTDTQYF. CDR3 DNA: TGTGCCAGCAGCTTAGATAGCAGGAGTAGCACAGATACGCAGTATTTT.

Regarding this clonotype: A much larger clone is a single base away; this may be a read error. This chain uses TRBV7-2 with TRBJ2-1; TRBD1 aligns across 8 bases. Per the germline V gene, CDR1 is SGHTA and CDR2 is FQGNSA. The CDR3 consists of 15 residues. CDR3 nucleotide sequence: TGTGCCAACAGCCAACACCGGGACAGGTACAATGAGCAGTTCTTC. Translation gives CANSQHRDRYNEQFF.

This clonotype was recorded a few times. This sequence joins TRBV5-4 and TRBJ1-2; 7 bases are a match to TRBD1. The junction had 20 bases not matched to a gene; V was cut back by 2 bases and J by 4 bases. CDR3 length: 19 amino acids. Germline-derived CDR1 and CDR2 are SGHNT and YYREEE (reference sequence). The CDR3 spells CASSFLPRQGGGKTYGYTF. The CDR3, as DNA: TGTGCCAGCAGCTTCCTCCCCCGACAGGGTGGCGGTAAGACCTATGGCTACACCTTC.

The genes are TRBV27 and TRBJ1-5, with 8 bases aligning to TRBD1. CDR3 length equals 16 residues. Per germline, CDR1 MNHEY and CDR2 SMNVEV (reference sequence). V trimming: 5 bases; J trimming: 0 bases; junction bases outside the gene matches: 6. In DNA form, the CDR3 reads TGTGCCAGCAGTAGGGGGGACAGGCTTAGCAATCAGCCCCAGCATTTT. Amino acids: CASSRGDRLSNQPQHF.

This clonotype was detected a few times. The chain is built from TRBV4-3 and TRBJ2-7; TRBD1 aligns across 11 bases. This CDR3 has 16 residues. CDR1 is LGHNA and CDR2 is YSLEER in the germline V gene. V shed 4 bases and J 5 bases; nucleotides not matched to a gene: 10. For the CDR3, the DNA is TGCGCCAGCAGCCTAGGCGGACAGGGGGCATCCCACGAGCAGTACTTC. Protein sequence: CASSLGGQGASHEQYF.

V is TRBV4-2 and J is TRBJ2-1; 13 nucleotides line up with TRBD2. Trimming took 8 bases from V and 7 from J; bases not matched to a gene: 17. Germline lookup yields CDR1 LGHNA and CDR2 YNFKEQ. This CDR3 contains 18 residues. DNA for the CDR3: TGTGCCAGCGGCCCCGGGACTAGCGGGACGGTCCGCCGGAATGAGCAGTTCTTC. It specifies CASGPGTSGTVRRNEQFF.

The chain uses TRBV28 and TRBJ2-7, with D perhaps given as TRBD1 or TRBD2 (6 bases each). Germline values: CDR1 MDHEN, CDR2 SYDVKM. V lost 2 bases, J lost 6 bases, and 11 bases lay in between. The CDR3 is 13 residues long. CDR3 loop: CASSLTQGGEQYF. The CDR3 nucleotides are TGTGCCAGCAGTTTAACACAGGGAGGCGAGCAGTACTTC.

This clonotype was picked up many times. CDR3 DNA sequence: TGTGCCAGCAGTGGGGGGACAGGTTATCACTATGGCTACACCTTC. It specifies CASSGGTGYHYGYTF. V is TRBV25-1 and J is TRBJ1-2; 8 bases line up with TRBD1. Germline trimming cut 4 bases from V and 3 bases from J; bases unmatched to any gene: 7. CDR1 and CDR2 (germline): MGHDK, SYGVNS. The CDR3 loop spans 15 amino acids.